This is a list of T cell receptor beta chains from one sample in a study of blood T cell repertoires in COVID-19. Repertoires were generated with immunoSEQ multiplex PCR, while TCRdb's copy carries only in-frame clones and drops some. This table holds 100,000 to 150,000 clones, 88% found once. The sequenced material came from peripheral blood. Every receptor here comes from a man between 65 and 85 years old with active COVID-19. Both conserved end residues are part of each CDR3. For some rows the clone size is stated as once, few or many, or as a class when expanded; others skip it.

V gene	clone size	J gene	CDR3 length	CDR3 protein
TRBV5-1	.	TRBJ2-6	19	CASSLAGAGRSSGANVLTF
TRBV19	.	TRBJ2-5	13	CASRGLAPETQYF
TRBV10-1	.	TRBJ2-3	15	CASSRTSGRTDTQYF
TRBV20-1	.	TRBJ2-5	13	CSASTSYQETQYF
TRBV27	.	TRBJ1-5	12	CASSSSGGPQHF
TRBV6-2/TRBV6-3	few	TRBJ2-1	15	CASTPGTSLFNEQFF
TRBV7-6	.	TRBJ1-1	13	CASSLFLGAEAFF
TRBV7-9	once	TRBJ2-7	15	CASSSYITGHREQYF
TRBV7-2	.	TRBJ1-4	15	CASSSAGKFGEKLFF
TRBV6-5	.	TRBJ2-5	15	CASSYIGARGETQYF
TRBV6-6	.	TRBJ2-3	15	CASSKGLAGRETQYF
TRBV5-5	.	TRBJ2-2	13	CASSLEQGRELFF
TRBV19	.	TRBJ2-1	13	CASSTGLDPEQFF
TRBV4-1	.	TRBJ1-1	14	CASSLQGLNTEAFF
TRBV27	.	TRBJ2-3	14	CASRGTGSTDTQYF
TRBV3-1/TRBV3-2	.	TRBJ2-4	13	CASAGLAKNIQYF
TRBV28	many	TRBJ1-5	17	CASSPPDRVRSNQPQHF
TRBV5-6	.	TRBJ2-7	14	CASSPGQGRVEQYF
TRBV6-1	.	TRBJ1-6	16	CASSEGPGTYNSPLHF
TRBV20-1	.	TRBJ2-7	11	CSARRDYEQYF
TRBV30	.	TRBJ1-1	15	CAWKRGRGRATEAFF
TRBV19	.	TRBJ2-6	18	CATSLGAPSFSGANVLTF
TRBV20-1	.	TRBJ1-1	11	CSARRAGEAFF
TRBV6-1	.	TRBJ1-2	15	CASSDGLPTDYGYTF
TRBV20-1	few	TRBJ2-5	11	CSARSSETQYF
TRBV5-1	once	TRBJ2-1	15	CASSLGLAGADEQFF
TRBV7-7	.	TRBJ2-5	18	CASSPPRRREAPQETQYF
TRBV28	.	TRBJ2-2	17	CASSYPGLATNTGELFF
TRBV9	few	TRBJ2-3	15	CASTIRGQLTDTQYF
TRBV4-1	.	TRBJ2-1	15	CASSQHGSSYNEQFF
TRBV2	.	TRBJ1-4	14	CASQGDRTNEKLFF
TRBV6-6	few	TRBJ1-2	16	CASSYETRQANYGYTF
TRBV9	.	TRBJ2-1	15	CASSPRAGRNNEQFF